The T cell receptor beta chain under discussion was sequenced for a study of human T cells and chemical hapten exposure. About this clonotype itself: A much larger clone differs by one base, so this may be a read error.

Specified time point: patch test 1, 2 weeks after DPC sensitization. Specified treatment: therapeutic diphenylcyclopropenone sensitization with weekly scalp DPC. Investigators collected blood before applying each patch test. In germline, CDR1 is MDHEN, CDR2 SYDVKM. CDR3 length equals 12 residues. V shed 6 bases and J shed 1 base, with 6 bases lying between them. TCRdb reanalysed the RACE reads using MiXCR and keeps one entry per CDR3 protein. The data show approximately 110,000 distinct CDR3 sequences, roughly 9.6% seen once. This sequence joins TRBV28 and TRBJ1-1; no clear D. This clonotype was obtained from a woman aged 40 to 50 with alopecia areata. Some clones in this sample may be carry-over from other donors' samples. The sequences come from whole blood, collected in connection with sensitization to the hapten diphenylcyclopropenone (DPC). The CDR3 here is CASRGPNTEAFF. CDR3 coding DNA: TGTGCCAGCAGGGGCCCGAACACTGAAGCTTTCTTT.